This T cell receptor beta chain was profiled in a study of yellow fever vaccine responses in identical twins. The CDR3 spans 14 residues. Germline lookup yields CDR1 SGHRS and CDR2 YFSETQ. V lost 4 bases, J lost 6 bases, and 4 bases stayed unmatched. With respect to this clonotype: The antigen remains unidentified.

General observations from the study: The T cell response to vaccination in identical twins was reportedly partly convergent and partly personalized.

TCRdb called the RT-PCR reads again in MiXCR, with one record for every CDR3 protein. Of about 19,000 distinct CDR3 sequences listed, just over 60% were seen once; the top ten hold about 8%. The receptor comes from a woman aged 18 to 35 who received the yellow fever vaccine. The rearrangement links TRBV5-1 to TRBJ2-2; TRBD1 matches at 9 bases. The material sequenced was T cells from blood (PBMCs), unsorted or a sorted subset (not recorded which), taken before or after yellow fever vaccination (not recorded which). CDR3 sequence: CASSAGTGSGELFF. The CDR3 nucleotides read TGCGCCAGCAGCGCTGGGACAGGGTCCGGGGAGCTGTTTTTT.